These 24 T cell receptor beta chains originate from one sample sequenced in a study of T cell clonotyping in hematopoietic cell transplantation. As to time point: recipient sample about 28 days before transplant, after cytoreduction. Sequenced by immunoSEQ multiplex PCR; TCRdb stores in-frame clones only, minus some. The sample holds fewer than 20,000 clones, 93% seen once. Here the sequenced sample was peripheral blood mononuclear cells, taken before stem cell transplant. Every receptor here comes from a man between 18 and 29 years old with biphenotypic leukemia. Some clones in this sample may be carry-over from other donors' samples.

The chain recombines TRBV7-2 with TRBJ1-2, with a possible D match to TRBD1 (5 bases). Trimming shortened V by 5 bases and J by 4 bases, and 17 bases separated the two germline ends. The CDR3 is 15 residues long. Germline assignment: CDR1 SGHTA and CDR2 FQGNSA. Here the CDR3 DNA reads TGTGCCAGCAGCCCGATTCCGGGGCCACCCTATGGCTACACCTTC. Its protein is CASSPIPGPPYGYTF.

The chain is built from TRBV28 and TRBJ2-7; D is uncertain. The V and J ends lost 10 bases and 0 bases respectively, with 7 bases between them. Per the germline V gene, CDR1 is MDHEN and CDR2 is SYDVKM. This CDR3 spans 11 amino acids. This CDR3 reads CATLDSYEQYF. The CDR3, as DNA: TGTGCCACGTTAGACTCCTACGAGCAGTACTTC.

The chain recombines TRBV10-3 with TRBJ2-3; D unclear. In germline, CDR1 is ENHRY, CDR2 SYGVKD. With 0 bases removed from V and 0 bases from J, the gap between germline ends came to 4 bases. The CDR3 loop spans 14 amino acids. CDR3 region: CAISESYSTDTQYF. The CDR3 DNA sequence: TGTGCCATCAGTGAGTCTTACAGCACAGATACGCAGTATTTT.

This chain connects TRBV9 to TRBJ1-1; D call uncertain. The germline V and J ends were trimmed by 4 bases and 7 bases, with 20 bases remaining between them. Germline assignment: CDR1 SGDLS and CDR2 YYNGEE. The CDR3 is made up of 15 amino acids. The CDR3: CASSPQSAQTSEAFF. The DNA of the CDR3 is TGTGCCAGCAGCCCACAATCGGCGCAAACTAGTGAAGCTTTCTTT.

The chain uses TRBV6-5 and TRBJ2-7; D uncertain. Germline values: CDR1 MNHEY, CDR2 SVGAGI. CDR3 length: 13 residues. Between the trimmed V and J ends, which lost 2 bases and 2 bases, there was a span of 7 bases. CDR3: CASSYGRTYEQYF. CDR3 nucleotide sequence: TGTGCCAGCAGTTACGGGCGCACCTACGAGCAGTACTTC.

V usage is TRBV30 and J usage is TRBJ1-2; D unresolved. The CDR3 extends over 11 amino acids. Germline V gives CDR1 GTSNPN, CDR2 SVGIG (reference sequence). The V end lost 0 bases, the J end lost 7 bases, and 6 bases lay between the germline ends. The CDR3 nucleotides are TGTGCCTGGAGTGTACTTGGTGGCTACACCTTC. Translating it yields CAWSVLGGYTF.

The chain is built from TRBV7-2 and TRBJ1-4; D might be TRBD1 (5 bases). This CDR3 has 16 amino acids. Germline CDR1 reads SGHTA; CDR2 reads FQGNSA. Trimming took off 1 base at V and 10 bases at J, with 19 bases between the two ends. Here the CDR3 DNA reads TGTGCCAGCAGCTTAGATCCCGGACCGATGGGGGGAAAACTGTTTTTT. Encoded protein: CASSLDPGPMGGKLFF.

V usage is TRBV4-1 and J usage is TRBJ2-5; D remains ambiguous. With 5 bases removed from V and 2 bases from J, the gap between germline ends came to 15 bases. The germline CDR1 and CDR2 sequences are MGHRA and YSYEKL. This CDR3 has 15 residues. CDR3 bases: TGCGCCAGCAGCTACGAGCAGAGTAATCAAGAGACCCAGTACTTC. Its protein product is CASSYEQSNQETQYF.

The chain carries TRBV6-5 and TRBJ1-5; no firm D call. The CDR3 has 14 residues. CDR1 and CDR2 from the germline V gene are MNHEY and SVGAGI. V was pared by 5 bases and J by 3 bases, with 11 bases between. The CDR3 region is CASSALGFNQPQHF. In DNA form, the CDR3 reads TGTGCCAGCAGTGCCTTGGGGTTCAATCAGCCCCAGCATTTT.

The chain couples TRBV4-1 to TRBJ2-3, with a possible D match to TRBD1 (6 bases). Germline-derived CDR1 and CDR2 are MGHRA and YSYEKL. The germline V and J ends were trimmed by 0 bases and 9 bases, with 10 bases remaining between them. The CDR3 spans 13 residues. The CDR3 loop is CASSQEKTGTQYF. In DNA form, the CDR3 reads TGCGCCAGCAGCCAAGAAAAAACAGGGACGCAGTATTTT.

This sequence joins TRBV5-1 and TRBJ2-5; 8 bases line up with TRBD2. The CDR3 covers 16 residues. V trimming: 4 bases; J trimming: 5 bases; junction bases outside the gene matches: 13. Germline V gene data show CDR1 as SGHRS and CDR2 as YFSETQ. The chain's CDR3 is CASSPEGRGASETQYF. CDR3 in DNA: TGCGCCAGCAGCCCCGAGGGGCGGGGGGCCTCGGAGACCCAGTACTTC.

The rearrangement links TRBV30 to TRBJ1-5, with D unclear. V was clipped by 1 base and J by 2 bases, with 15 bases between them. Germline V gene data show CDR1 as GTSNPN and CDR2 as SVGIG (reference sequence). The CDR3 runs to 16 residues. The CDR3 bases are TGTGCCTGGAGTGGATCCGGGCTTTCGGGCAATCAGCCCCAGCATTTT. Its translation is CAWSGSGLSGNQPQHF.

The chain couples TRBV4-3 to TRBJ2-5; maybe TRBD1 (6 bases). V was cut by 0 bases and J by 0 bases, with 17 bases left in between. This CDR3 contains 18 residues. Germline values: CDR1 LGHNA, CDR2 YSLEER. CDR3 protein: CASSQDWGPVGYQETQYF. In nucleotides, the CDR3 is TGCGCCAGCAGCCAAGATTGGGGGCCCGTCGGGTACCAAGAGACCCAGTACTTC.

The chain's CDR3 is CSVEQGLNTDTQYF. The CDR3 nucleotides read TGCAGCGTTGAACAGGGACTAAACACAGATACGCAGTATTTT. V gene TRBV29-1 combines with J gene TRBJ2-3; 7 positions match TRBD2. Per germline, CDR1 SQVTM and CDR2 ANQGSEA. The CDR3 sequence is 14 residues long. The ends lost 2 bases at V and 2 bases at J; junction bases unmatched: 4.

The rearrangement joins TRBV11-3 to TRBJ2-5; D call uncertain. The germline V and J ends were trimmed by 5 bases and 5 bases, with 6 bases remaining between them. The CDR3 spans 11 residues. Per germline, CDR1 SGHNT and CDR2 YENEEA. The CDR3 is CASSLGETQYF. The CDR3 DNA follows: TGTGCCAGCAGCCTGGGGGAGACCCAGTACTTC.

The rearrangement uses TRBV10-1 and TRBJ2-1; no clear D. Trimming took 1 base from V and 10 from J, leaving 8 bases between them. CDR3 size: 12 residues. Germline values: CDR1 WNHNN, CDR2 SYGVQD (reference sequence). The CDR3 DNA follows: TGCGCCAGCAGTGAGTATCTGGGCGAGCAGTTCTTC. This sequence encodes CASSEYLGEQFF.

CDR3 coding DNA: TGCAGCGCTTTTCCGGGGCATCAAGAGACCCAGTACTTC. Its translation: CSAFPGHQETQYF. V and J are TRBV29-1 and TRBJ2-5; D tentatively fits TRBD1 or TRBD2 (5 bases each). V was clipped by 7 bases and J by 2 bases, with 14 bases between them. Germline V gene lookup returns CDR1 SQVTM and CDR2 ANQGSEA. This CDR3 is built from 13 residues.

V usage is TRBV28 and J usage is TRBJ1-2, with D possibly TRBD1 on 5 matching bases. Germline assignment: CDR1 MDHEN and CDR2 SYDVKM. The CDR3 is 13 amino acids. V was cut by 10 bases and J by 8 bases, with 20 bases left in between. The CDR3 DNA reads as TGTGCCATCCCGAACAGTAGGGGTGGGGGCTACACCTTC. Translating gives CAIPNSRGGGYTF.

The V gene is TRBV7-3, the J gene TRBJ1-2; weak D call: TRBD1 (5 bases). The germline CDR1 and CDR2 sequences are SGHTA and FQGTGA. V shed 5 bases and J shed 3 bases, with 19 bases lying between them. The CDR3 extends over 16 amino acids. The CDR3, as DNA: TGTGCCAGCAGCCCATCCGCGACAGAAGGGTACTATGGCTACACCTTC. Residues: CASSPSATEGYYGYTF.

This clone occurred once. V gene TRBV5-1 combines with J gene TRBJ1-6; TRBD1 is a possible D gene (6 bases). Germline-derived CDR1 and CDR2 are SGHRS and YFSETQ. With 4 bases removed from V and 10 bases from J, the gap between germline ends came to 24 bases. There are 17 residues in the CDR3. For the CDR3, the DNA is TGCGCCAGCAGCGTGGACACCACCCTCCGGGACAAATCACCCCTCCACTTT. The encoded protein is CASSVDTTLRDKSPLHF.

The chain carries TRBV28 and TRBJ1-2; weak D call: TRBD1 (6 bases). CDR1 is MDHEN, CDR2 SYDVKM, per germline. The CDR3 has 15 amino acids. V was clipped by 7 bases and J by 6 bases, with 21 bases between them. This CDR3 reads CASKYGTGTAHGYTF. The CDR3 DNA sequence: TGTGCCAGCAAATACGGAACAGGGACGGCTCATGGCTACACCTTC.

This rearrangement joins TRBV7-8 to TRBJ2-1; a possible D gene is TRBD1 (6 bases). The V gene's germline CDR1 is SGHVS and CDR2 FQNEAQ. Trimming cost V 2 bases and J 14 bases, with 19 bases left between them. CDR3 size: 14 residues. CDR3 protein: CASSLKGPGQKKFF. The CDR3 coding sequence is TGTGCCAGCAGCTTAAAGGGTCCGGGACAAAAAAAGTTCTTC.

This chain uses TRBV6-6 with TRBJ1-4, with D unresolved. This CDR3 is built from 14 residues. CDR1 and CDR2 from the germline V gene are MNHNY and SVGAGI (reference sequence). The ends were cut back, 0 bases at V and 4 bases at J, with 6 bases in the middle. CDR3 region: CASSYSKINEKLFF. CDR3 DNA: TGTGCCAGCAGTTACTCAAAGATTAATGAAAAACTGTTTTTT.

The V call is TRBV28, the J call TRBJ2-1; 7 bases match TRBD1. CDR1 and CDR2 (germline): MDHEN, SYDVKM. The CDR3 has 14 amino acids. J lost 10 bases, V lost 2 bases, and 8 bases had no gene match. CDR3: CASSLGQAAGEQFF. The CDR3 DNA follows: TGTGCCAGCAGTTTAGGACAGGCGGCCGGAGAGCAGTTCTTC.